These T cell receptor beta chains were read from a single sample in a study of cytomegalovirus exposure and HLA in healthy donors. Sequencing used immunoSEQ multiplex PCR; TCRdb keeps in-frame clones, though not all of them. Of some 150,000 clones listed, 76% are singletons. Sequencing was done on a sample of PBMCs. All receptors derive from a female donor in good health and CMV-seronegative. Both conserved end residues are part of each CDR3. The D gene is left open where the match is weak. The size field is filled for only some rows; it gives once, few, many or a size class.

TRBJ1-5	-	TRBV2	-	CASRGGVGQPQHF	TGTGCCAGCCGAGGGGGAGTGGGCCAGCCCCAGCATTTT
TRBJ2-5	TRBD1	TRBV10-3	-	CAISDPEWLGQGQTQYF	TGTGCCATCAGTGACCCTGAGTGGCTGGGACAGGGGCAGACCCAGTACTTC
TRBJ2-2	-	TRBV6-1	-	CASSQGGPRAGELFF	TGTGCCAGCAGTCAGGGGGGACCGCGTGCCGGGGAGCTGTTTTTT
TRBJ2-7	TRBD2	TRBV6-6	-	CASSYGGLANEQYF	TGTGCCAGCAGTTACGGGGGACTAGCAAACGAGCAGTACTTC
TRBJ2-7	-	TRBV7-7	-	CASRRAIYEGEQYF	TGTGCCAGCCGCCGAGCGATATATGAAGGCGAGCAGTACTTC
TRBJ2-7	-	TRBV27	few	CASSLGSEQYF	TGTGCCAGCAGTTTAGGGAGCGAGCAGTACTTC
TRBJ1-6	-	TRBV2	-	CASTYRGNNSPLHF	TGTGCCAGCACATACCGGGGAAATAATTCACCCCTCCACTTT
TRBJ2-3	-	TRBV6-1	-	CASRGGPRTDTQYF	TGTGCCAGCAGAGGAGGGCCCCGCACAGATACGCAGTATTTT
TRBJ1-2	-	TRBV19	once	CASSIQYYGYTF	TGTGCCAGTAGTATTCAGTACTATGGCTACACCTTC
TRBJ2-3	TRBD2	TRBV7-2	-	CASSQLAGGPRTDTQYF	TGTGCCAGCAGCCAACTAGCGGGGGGGCCGCGGACAGATACGCAGTATTTT
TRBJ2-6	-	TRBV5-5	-	CASSWAGSGANVLTF	TGTGCCAGCAGCTGGGCCGGCTCTGGGGCCAACGTCCTGACTTTC
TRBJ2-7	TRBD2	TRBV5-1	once	CASSVASGAYTYEQYF	TGCGCCAGCAGCGTAGCTAGCGGGGCCTATACCTACGAGCAGTACTTC
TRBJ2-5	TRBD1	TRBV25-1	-	CASSEFPGQQRETQYF	TGTGCCAGCAGTGAATTTCCGGGACAGCAAAGAGAGACCCAGTACTTC
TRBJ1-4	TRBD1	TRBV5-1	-	CASRRTGSTNEKLFF	TGCGCCAGCAGAAGGACAGGTTCAACTAATGAAAAACTGTTTTTT
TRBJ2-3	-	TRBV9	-	CASSVGSGGSYTDTQYF	TGTGCCAGCAGCGTAGGGTCCGGGGGTTCTTACACAGATACGCAGTATTTT
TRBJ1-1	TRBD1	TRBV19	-	CASSIPYPRTGMNTEAFF	TGTGCCAGTAGTATACCCTACCCCCGGACAGGCATGAACACTGAAGCTTTCTTT
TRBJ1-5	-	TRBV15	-	CATSSATGNQPQHF	TGTGCCACCAGCAGTGCGACTGGCAATCAGCCCCAGCATTTT